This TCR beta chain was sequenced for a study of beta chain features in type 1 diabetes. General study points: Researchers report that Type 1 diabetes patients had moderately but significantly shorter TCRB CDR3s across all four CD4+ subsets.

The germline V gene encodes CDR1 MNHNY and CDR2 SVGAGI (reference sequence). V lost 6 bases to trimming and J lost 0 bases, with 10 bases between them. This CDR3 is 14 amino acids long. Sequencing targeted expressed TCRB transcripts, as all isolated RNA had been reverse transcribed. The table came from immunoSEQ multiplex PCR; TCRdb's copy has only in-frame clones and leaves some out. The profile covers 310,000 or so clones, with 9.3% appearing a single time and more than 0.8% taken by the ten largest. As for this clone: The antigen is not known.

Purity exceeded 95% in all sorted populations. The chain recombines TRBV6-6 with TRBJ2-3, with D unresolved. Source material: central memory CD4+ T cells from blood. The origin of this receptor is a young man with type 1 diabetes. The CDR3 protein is CASRTPISTDTQYF. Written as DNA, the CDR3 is TGTGCCAGCAGGACACCGATCAGCACAGATACGCAGTATTTT.